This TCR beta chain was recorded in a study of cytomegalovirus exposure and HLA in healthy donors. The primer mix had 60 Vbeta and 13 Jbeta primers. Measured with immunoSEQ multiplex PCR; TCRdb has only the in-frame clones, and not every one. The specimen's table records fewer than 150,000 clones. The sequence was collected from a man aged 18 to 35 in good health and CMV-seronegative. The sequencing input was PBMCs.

CDR3 DNA sequence: TGTGCCAGCAGCTTCGCCTCGACTCGCACAGATACGCAGTATTTT. Translating gives CASSFASTRTDTQYF. The chain carries TRBV7-9 and TRBJ2-3; D not certain. V gave up 3 bases and J gave up 1 base, with 11 bases separating them. The CDR3 spans 15 residues. CDR1 is SEHNR and CDR2 is FQNEAQ in the germline V gene (reference sequence).